These 17 T cell receptor beta chains were sequenced from one sample in a study of breast tumors, draining lymph nodes, adjacent tissues. TCRdb itself ran the multiplex PCR reads through MiXCR, one entry per CDR3 protein. This table holds some 120,000 distinct CDR3 sequences, approximately 20% found once. Axillary draining lymph nodes of breast cancer patients supplied the node samples. Sequenced material: axillary lymph node tissue. These receptors were obtained from a female donor with breast cancer. Some clones in this sample may be carry-over from other donors' samples.

At least ten counts were recorded for this clonotype. The rearrangement links TRBV5-1 to TRBJ1-3; perhaps TRBD1 as D (6 bases). CDR1 is SGHRS, CDR2 YFSETQ, per germline. V was shortened by 0 bases and J by 1 base, with 14 bases between the two germline ends. This CDR3 is built from 17 residues. This CDR3 reads CASSLDFGGRSGNTIYF. CDR3 coding DNA: TGCGCCAGCAGCTTGGATTTTGGGGGGCGGTCTGGAAACACCATATATTTT.

This clonotype was observed many times. The chain carries TRBV20-1 and TRBJ1-4; D remains ambiguous. Germline lookup yields CDR1 DFQATT and CDR2 SNEGSKA (reference sequence). The CDR3 length is 10 residues. V lost 1 base and J 8 bases, leaving 2 bases between the germline ends. CDR3 residues: CSARGEKLFF. The CDR3 DNA reads as TGCAGTGCTAGAGGGGAAAAACTGTTTTTT.

The sample holds many counts of this clonotype. The chain couples TRBV7-2 to TRBJ2-5; TRBD2 matches 8 bases. Germline values: CDR1 SGHTA, CDR2 FQGNSA. The J segment lost 1 base and the V segment lost 8 bases, leaving 6 bases of the junction unmatched. CDR3 length equals 14 residues. The CDR3 DNA reads TGTGCCAGCCTACGGGGGGGGCCCCAAGAGACCCAGTACTTC. Its protein is CASLRGGPQETQYF.

Comment on this clonotype: Given a much more abundant clone one base away, this may be a read error. The V gene is TRBV2, the J gene TRBJ1-4; no firm D call. Germline CDR1 reads SNHLY; CDR2 reads FYNNEI. CDR3 length: 11 amino acids. CDR3 sequence: CASSSNERLFF. The CDR3 coding sequence is TGTGCCAGCAGTTCCAATGAAAGACTGTTTTTT.

This clonotype was counted between two and nine times. The genes are TRBV18 and TRBJ1-5, with 11 bases lining up with TRBD1. J gave up 5 bases and V 1 base, and 4 bases lay outside the gene matches. The CDR3 extends over 16 amino acids. Germline values: CDR1 KGHSH, CDR2 LQKENI. CDR3 sequence (DNA): TGTGCCAGCTCACCACGACGGACAGGGGGCGATCAGCCCCAGCATTTT. Encoded protein: CASSPRRTGGDQPQHF.

This clonotype was found many times. The genes are TRBV5-1 and TRBJ1-5; 9 bases fit TRBD1. The germline gives CDR1 SGHRS, CDR2 YFSETQ. CDR3 length: 14 amino acids. V gave up 4 bases and J gave up 4 bases; unmatched junction bases: 3. For the CDR3, the DNA is TGCGCCAGCAGCACAGGGACAGGGAATCAGCCCCAGCATTTT. It encodes CASSTGTGNQPQHF.

This clonotype was seen ten or more times. This chain uses TRBV6-1 with TRBJ2-7; TRBD2 agrees at 7 bases. J lost 1 base, V lost 6 bases, and 9 bases had no gene match. The CDR3 is 15 residues long. CDR1 MNHNS and CDR2 SASEGT come from the germline V gene. CDR3 sequence: CASRDLAVASYEQYF. The CDR3 region has the DNA TGTGCCAGCAGGGACCTAGCGGTTGCTTCCTACGAGCAGTACTTC.

This clonotype was counted a few times. The rearrangement uses TRBV5-5 and TRBJ2-4, with TRBD1 matching 8 bases. There are 14 residues in the CDR3. J was trimmed by 7 bases and V by 2 bases; bases with no gene match: 5. The V gene's germline CDR1 is SGHKS and CDR2 YYEKEE (reference sequence). The CDR3 DNA reads TGTGCCAGCAGCTTCGGACAGGGTGGGAACATTCAGTACTTC. Its protein product is CASSFGQGGNIQYF.

In this sample, this clonotype turned up many times. CDR3 sequence (DNA): TGTGCCAGCAGCTTAGAAAGACAGGGGGGGAATTCACCCCTCCACTTT. Its protein is CASSLERQGGNSPLHF. The chain has TRBV11-2 and TRBJ1-6; 9 nucleotides line up with TRBD1. The CDR3 is 16 residues long. Germline V lookup: CDR1 SGHAT, CDR2 FQNNGV. With 0 bases clipped from V and 7 bases from J, the junction kept 4 bases outside the gene matches.

Worth noting for this clonotype: This may stem from a read error, because a much larger clone lies one nucleotide away. The chain has TRBV4-1 and TRBJ2-1; 8 bases are a match to TRBD1. CDR3 size: 15 residues. Germline V CDR1 and CDR2: MGHRA, YSYEKL. The CDR3, as DNA: TGCGCCAGCAGCAAAGATGGACAGGGCTACAATGAGCAGTTCTTC. This sequence encodes CASSKDGQGYNEQFF.

This clonotype has a count of ten or more. The chain has TRBV20-1 and TRBJ2-1, with 7 bases aligning to TRBD2. After removal of 3 bases from V and 8 bases from J, the junction contained 13 bases not matched to a gene. Germline V gives CDR1 DFQATT, CDR2 SNEGSKA (reference sequence). The CDR3 has 15 residues. CDR3 region: CSARWGGLEDHEQFF. The CDR3 DNA reads as TGCAGTGCTAGGTGGGGTGGACTAGAGGATCATGAGCAGTTCTTC.

Many counts were recorded for this clonotype. This chain uses TRBV5-1 with TRBJ2-1, with D hard to call. The V and J ends lost 6 bases and 2 bases respectively, with 12 bases between them. Germline lookup yields CDR1 SGHRS and CDR2 YFSETQ. The CDR3 totals 14 residues. The CDR3 here is CASTPATTYNEQFF. The CDR3 DNA follows: TGCGCCAGCACTCCCGCAACAACCTACAATGAGCAGTTCTTC. Filled out from reference TRBV5-1 and TRBJ2-1, the complete variable domain reads KAGVTQTPRYLIKTRGQQVTLSCSPISGHRSVSWYQQTPGQGLQFLFEYFSETQRNKGNFPGRFSGRQFSNSRSEMNVSTLELGDSALYLCASTPATTYNEQFFGPGTRLTVL.

This clonotype was counted many times. The gene calls are TRBV24-1 and TRBJ2-2, with D unclear. This CDR3 contains 13 residues. The V end lost 2 bases, the J end lost 4 bases, and 4 bases lay between the germline ends. Per germline, CDR1 KGHDR and CDR2 SFDVKD. The CDR3 region has the DNA TGTGCCACCAGTGATTCTGCCACCGGGGAGCTGTTTTTT. Translation: CATSDSATGELFF.

There are many counts of this clonotype. This chain links TRBV5-7 with TRBJ1-6; possible D gene TRBD1, 5 bases. TRBV5-7 is filed as an ORF, its function uncertain. The CDR3 is made up of 12 amino acids. Trimming left V 2 bases short and J 10 bases short, with 7 bases between. CDR3 DNA: TGTGCCAGCAGCTTCGGGGGATCACCCCTCCACTTT. This gives the protein CASSFGGSPLHF.

Many counts were recorded for this clonotype. This chain connects TRBV30 to TRBJ2-7, with D possibly matching TRBD1 (6 bases). This CDR3 contains 15 residues. The germline V gene has CDR1 GTSNPN and CDR2 SVGIG (reference sequence). V was pared by 0 bases and J by 1 base, with 13 bases between. The DNA of the CDR3 is TGTGCCTGGAGTGTGGGACACACCCGTTCCTACGAGCAGTACTTC. This gives the protein CAWSVGHTRSYEQYF. The full variable domain, its missing parts supplied by reference TRBV30 and TRBJ2-7, is SQTIHQWPATLVQPVGSPLSLECTVEGTSNPNLYWYRQAAGRGLQLLFYSVGIGQISSEVPQNLSASRPQDRQFILSSKKLLLSDSGFYLCAWSVGHTRSYEQYFGPGTRLTVT.

Points on this clonotype: Since a much larger clone is just one base distant, this may be a read error. This chain connects TRBV2 to TRBJ1-3; D remains unclear. From germline, CDR1 is SNHLY and CDR2 FYNNEI. The CDR3 length is 11 residues. With 1 base removed from V and 5 bases from J, the gap between germline ends came to 0 bases. In DNA form, the CDR3 reads TGTGCCAGCAGTGAAGGAAACACCATATATTTT. Protein sequence: CASSEGNTIYF.

This clonotype has just a few counts. The CDR3 loop is CASSLLTDTDTQYF. CDR3 DNA sequence: TGTGCCAGCTCATTACTGACAGACACAGATACGCAGTATTTT. V and J are TRBV18 and TRBJ2-3; a weak D match, TRBD1 (5 bases). The CDR3 loop spans 14 amino acids. Trimming shortened V by 5 bases and J by 2 bases, and 11 bases separated the two germline ends. Germline loops: CDR1 KGHSH, CDR2 LQKENI.